A single TCR beta chain is shown here with its context. Its target is unknown. Donors in the study were healthy people who gave bone marrow. The study ran its PCR with 60 Vbeta and 13 Jbeta primers. Per the authors' pipeline: The authors later counted about 80 million unique TCR beta chains, some 12 million of them shared. Assay used: immunoSEQ multiplex PCR; TCRdb lists only in-frame clones, some missing. V and J calls and clone size are as listed in that table; D and trimming were resolved from the DNA. The sample table includes 70,000 to 90,000 clones. The data are from a study of cytomegalovirus exposure and HLA in healthy donors. Study-wide background: Researchers found that about 82% of a few hundred genotyped donors fell within the Caucasian-associated ancestry cluster.

Broader study findings: From TCR beta sequences, most subjects' HLA-A and HLA-B alleles were reportedly predicted accurately.

CDR3 length: 15 amino acids. The junction had 7 bases not matched to a gene; V was cut back by 4 bases and J by 0 bases. The germline V gene has CDR1 SGHRS and CDR2 YFSETQ. Source material: PBMCs. This clonotype was sampled from a man younger than 35 in good health and CMV-seropositive. V gene TRBV5-1 combines with J gene TRBJ2-7; 7 bases are a match to TRBD1. CDR3 DNA sequence: TGCGCCAGCAGCCCCGGGACAGCTTTCTCCTACGAGCAGTACTTC. Translation: CASSPGTAFSYEQYF.